Sequencing of this T cell receptor (beta chain) was carried out in a study of cytomegalovirus exposure and HLA in healthy donors. With 60 Vbeta and 13 Jbeta primers, the PCR was carried out. TCRdb's table, derived via immunoSEQ multiplex PCR, lists solely in-frame clones and lacks some. The sample includes about 180,000 clones, nearly 80% of them seen just once. Findings and limits, study-wide: Follow-up analysis later connected one missense variant in DCLRE1C with trimming of TCR beta V- and J-genes. An apparent linkage of common viral pathogens to several of the most significant clusters emerged in a later analysis. Presence/absence comparisons presumed near-even sequencing depth among donors.

Germline values: CDR1 MNHEY, CDR2 SMNVEV (reference sequence). This CDR3 region has 15 residues. V lost 6 bases, J lost 7 bases, and 6 bases stayed unmatched. For this clone: Antigen unknown.

Sequenced: PBMCs. The chain combines TRBV27 with TRBJ2-7, with TRBD2 matching over 16 bases. The receptor was derived from a man between 35 and 55 years old in good health and CMV-seropositive. CDR3 bases: TGTGCCAGCAGACCGGGACTAGCGGGAGGGAGAGAGCAGTACTTC. Encoded protein: CASRPGLAGGREQYF.